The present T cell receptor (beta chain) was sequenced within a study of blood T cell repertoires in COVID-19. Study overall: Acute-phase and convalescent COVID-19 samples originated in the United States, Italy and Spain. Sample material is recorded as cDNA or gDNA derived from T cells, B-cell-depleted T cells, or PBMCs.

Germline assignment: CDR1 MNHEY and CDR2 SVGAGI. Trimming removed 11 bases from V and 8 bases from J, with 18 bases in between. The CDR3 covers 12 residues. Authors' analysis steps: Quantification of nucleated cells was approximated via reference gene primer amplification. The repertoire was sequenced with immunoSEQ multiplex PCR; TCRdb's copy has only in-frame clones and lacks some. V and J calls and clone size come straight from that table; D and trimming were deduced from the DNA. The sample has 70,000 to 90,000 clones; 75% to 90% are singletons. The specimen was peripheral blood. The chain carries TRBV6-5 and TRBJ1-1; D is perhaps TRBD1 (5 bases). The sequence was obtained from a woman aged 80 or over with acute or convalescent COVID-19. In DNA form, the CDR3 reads TGTGCCGGGGGACCCTGGGGGGGAGAAGCTTTCTTT. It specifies CAGGPWGGEAFF.